This TCR beta chain is drawn from a study of T cell responses to AZD1222 COVID-19 vaccine. The overall study: Second doses at about 4 or about 12 weeks were pooled.

In germline, CDR1 is LNHNV, CDR2 YYDKDF (reference sequence). This CDR3 is 16 amino acids long. V dropped 0 bases and J dropped 9 bases, with 15 bases sitting between them. Profiled with immunoSEQ multiplex PCR; TCRdb holds only in-frame clones, not every one. The table has roughly 160,000 clones, around 92% seen once. As concerns this clone: The antigen remains unidentified.

Study results and limitations: Spike-specific TCR breadth and depth were elevated following two AZD1222 doses. Baseline seropositives among AZD1222 recipients totaled only six or seven. Without day 14 samples, only post-peak T cell repertoires were studied.

The input for sequencing was peripheral blood, taken on day 0 of AZD1222 vaccination. This chain joins TRBV15 and TRBJ1-6; no definite D call. The clonotype originates from an adult in good health. The CDR3: CATSRDPKGPGSPLHF. Written as DNA, the CDR3 is TGTGCCACCAGCAGAGATCCCAAGGGTCCTGGTTCACCCCTCCACTTT.